This T cell receptor (beta chain) is drawn from a study of blood T cell repertoires in COVID-19 (dated by TCRdb to 2019 to 2021). With respect to the entire study: Samples covering the acute and convalescent phases of COVID-19 were provided by collaborators in the United States, Italy and Spain. Subjects who had been exposed to COVID-19, were actively infected with it, or had recovered from it provided the deeply sampled blood TCRbeta repertoires that made up the dataset. Samples were obtained from the ongoing ImmuneRACE study (first 160 participants) and from over 1,000 subjects provided by 6 global collaborators. The repertoires were made available in a free public database intended to serve as a resource for research on the immune response to SARS-CoV-2. Nearly every sample came with metadata listing a de-identified subject ID, COVID-19 status, age in years and sex. The material from the prospective study consisted of cDNA or gDNA derived from T cells, B-cell-depleted T cells, or PBMCs. HLA class I and class II types, where available, came from metadata supplied by the sample provider rather than from assay-based typing.

Looking up the germline V gene yields CDR1 KGHSH and CDR2 LQKENI. At the junction V is shortened by 6 bases and J by 0 bases, with 15 bases in between. Reading from cysteine to phenylalanine, the CDR3 counts 16 amino acids. Only CDR3 DNA remains: 48 bases, in frame from the first base. Whole blood was collected in K2EDTA tubes by collaborating institutions according to the institutions' own protocols. For TCRbeta analysis, collaborators shipped samples as frozen whole blood, isolated PBMCs, or DNA extracted from either of those sample types. Regarding this clone: The antigen it binds to is not known. The input lacks base qualities; no much larger clone sits a single base away.

TCRbeta CDR3 regions were amplified from genomic DNA using the immunoSEQ Assay, a bias-controlled multiplex PCR. The paper's processing steps were these. The number of nucleated cells in each sample was estimated by amplification of reference gene primers within the assay. Sequence reads were collapsed and filtered to measure the absolute abundance of every unique TCRbeta CDR3 rearrangement. For each sample, productive Simpson clonality was calculated as the square root of Simpson's diversity index across productive rearrangements. TCRdb took this table from immuneACCESS and kept in-frame rearrangements with V and J called. Such tables lack part of the clones; where checked against another copy, unresolved V genes explain under half of the gap, and the rest is unexplained. That table is the source of V, J and clone size, and D and trimming were worked out from the DNA. In this sample the table shows under 250,000 clones, 83% of which occur a single time. The top ten hold about 2.5% of the sample.

The full study reports these points: The amount of clinical and demographic metadata varied by source and participant and was provided uncurated.

The chain is assembled from TRBV18 and TRBJ2-1; TRBD2 could be the D gene, as 6 bases match. The receptor was derived from a woman aged 40 to 50 with active or convalescent COVID-19. Sequencing was performed on peripheral blood. The CDR3: CASSTMSGLSYNEQFF. The DNA sequence is given as TGTGCCAGCTCTACCATGAGCGGGCTCTCCTACAATGAGCAGTTCTTC.